This TCR beta chain comes out of a study of T cell responses to AZD1222 COVID-19 vaccine. TCRdb's table, derived via immunoSEQ multiplex PCR, lists solely in-frame clones and lacks some. The sample lists fewer than 120,000 clones, roughly 90% occurring once. Germline CDR1 ENHRY, CDR2 SYGVKD. The CDR3 sequence is 14 residues long. Trimming took 7 bases from V and 0 from J, leaving 10 bases between them. For this clone: Its antigen is undetermined.

Broader study findings: At 160-218 and 743-854, vaccine-associated CD4 TCRs were dominant, and they spanned spike.

The source was peripheral blood, collected 28 days after the second AZD1222 dose. This clonotype was obtained from an adult who received the AZD1222 COVID-19 vaccine. This rearrangement joins TRBV10-3 to TRBJ2-1; tentatively, D is TRBD1 (5 bases). CDR3 bases: TGTGCCATCACCGCGCAGGGCTCCTACAATGAGCAGTTCTTC. This encodes CAITAQGSYNEQFF.